This T cell receptor beta chain stems from a study of blood T cell repertoires in COVID-19. Study overall: Specimens from acute and convalescent COVID-19 originated in the United States, Italy and Spain.

Assay: immunoSEQ multiplex PCR; the TCRdb copy retains only in-frame clones and omits some. The sample has about 120,000 clones, around 77% seen once. The CDR3 is 15 residues long. With 5 bases clipped from V and 3 bases from J, the junction kept 7 bases outside the gene matches. Germline V gene lookup returns CDR1 SGHVS and CDR2 FQNEAQ. The sequenced material came from peripheral blood. The genes are TRBV7-8 and TRBJ1-1; 9 positions agree with TRBD1. The TCR comes from a human donor in a cohort sampled during active COVID-19. The CDR3 spells CASSPSRDRDTEAFF. CDR3 bases: TGTGCCAGCAGCCCGTCCCGGGACAGGGACACTGAAGCTTTCTTT.